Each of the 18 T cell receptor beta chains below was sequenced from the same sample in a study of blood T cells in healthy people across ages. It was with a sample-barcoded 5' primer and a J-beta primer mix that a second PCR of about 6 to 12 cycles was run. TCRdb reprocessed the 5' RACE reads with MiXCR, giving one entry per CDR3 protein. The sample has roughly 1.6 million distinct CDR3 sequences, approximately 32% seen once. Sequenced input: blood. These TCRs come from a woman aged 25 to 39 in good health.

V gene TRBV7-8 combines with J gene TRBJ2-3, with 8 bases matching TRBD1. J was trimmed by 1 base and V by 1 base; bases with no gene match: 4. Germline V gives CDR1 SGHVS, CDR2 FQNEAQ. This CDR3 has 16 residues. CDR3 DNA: TGTGCCAGCAGCTTAGGGACAGGGTTGGGCACAGATACGCAGTATTTT. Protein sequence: CASSLGTGLGTDTQYF.

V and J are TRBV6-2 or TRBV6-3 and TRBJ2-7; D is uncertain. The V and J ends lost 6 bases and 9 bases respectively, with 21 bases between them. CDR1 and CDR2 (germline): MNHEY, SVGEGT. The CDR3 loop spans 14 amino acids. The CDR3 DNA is TGTGCCAGCAGCCCCCGTGCGAATGCCATAGGGCAGTACTTC. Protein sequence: CASSPRANAIGQYF.

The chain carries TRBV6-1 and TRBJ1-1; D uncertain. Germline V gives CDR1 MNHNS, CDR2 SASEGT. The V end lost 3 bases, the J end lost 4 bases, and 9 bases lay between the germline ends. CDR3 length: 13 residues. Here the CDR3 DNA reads TGTGCCAGCAGTGACGATCGGCTCACTGAAGCTTTCTTT. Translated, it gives CASSDDRLTEAFF.

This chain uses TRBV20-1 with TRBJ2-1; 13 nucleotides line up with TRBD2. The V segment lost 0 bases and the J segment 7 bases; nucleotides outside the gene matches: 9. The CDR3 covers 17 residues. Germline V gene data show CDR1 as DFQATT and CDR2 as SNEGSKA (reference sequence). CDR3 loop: CSARDLSGLAGRNEQFF. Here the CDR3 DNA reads TGCAGTGCTAGAGATCTCTCGGGACTAGCGGGGCGAAATGAGCAGTTCTTC.

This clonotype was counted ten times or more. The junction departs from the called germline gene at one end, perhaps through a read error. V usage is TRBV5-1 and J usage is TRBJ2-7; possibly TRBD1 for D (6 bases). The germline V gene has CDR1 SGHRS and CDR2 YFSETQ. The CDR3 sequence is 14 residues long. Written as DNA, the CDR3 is TGTGCCAGCAGCTTGGACAGAAACTCCTACGAGCAGTACTTC. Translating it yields CASSLDRNSYEQYF.

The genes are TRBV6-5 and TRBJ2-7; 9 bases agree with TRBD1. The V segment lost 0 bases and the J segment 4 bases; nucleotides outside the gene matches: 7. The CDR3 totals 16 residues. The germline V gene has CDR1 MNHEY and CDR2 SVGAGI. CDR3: CASSYSNLGQGYEQYF. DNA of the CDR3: TGTGCCAGCAGTTACTCGAATCTGGGACAGGGATACGAGCAGTACTTC.

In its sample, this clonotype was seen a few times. CDR3 residues: CASSVGTGTKTPLHF. In DNA form, the CDR3 reads TGTGCCAGCAGTGTGGGGACAGGGACGAAGACACCCCTCCACTTT. The rearrangement uses TRBV6-1 and TRBJ1-6, with TRBD1 matching 9 bases. The CDR3 has 15 residues. Germline CDR1 is MNHNS and CDR2 is SASEGT. V lost 4 bases, J lost 11 bases, and 9 bases stayed unmatched.

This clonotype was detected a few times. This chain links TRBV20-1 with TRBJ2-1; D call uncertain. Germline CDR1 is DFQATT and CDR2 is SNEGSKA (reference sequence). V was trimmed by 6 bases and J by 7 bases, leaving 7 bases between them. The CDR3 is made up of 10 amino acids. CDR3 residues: CSAPGNEQFF. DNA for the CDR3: TGCAGTGCCCCAGGAAATGAGCAGTTCTTC.

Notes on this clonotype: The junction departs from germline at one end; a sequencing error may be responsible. The CDR3 spells CVSSILQGRMMDTQYF. CDR3 coding DNA: TGTGTCAGTAGTATCCTACAGGGGCGGATGATGGATACGCAGTATTTT. The chain carries TRBV19 and TRBJ2-3, with 7 bases fitting TRBD1. Germline CDR1 and CDR2: LNHDA and SQIVND (reference sequence). There are 16 residues in the CDR3.

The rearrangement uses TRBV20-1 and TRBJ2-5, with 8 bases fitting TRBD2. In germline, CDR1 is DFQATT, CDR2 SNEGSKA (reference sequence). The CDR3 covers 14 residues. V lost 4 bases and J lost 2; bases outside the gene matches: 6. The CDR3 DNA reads TGCAGTGCTAACGGAGCGGGAGTACAAGAGACCCAGTACTTC. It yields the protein CSANGAGVQETQYF.

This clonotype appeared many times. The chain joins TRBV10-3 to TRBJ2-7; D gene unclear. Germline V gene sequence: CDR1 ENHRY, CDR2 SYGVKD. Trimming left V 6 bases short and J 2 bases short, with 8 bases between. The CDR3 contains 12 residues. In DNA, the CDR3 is TGTGCCATCAGGTCTAGTGCCTACGAGCAGTACTTC. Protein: CAIRSSAYEQYF.

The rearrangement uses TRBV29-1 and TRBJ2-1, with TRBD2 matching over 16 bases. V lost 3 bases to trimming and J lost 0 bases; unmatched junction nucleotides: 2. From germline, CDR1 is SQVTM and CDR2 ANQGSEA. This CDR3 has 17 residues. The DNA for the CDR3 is TGCAGCGTTGAGGGACTAGCGGGGGGGCCCTCCTACAATGAGCAGTTCTTC. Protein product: CSVEGLAGGPSYNEQFF.

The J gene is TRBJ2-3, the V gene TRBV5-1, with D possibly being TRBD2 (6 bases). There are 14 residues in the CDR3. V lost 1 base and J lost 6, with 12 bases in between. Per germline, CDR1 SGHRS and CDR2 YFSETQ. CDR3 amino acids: CASSLIGGMDTQYF. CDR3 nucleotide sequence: TGCGCCAGCAGCTTGATCGGCGGGATGGATACGCAGTATTTT.

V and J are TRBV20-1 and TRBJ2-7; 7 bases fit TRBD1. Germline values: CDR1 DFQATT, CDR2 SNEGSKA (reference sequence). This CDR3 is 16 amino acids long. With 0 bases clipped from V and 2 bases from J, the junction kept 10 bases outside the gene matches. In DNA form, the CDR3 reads TGCAGTGCTAGAGACCTACTACAGGGGACGCCCTACGAGCAGTACTTC. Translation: CSARDLLQGTPYEQYF.

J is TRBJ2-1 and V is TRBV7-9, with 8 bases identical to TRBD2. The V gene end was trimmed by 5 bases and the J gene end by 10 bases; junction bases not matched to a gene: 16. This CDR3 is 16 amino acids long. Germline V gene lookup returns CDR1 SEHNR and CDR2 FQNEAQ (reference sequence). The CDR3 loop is CASSGDILAEGREQFF. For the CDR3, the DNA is TGTGCCAGCAGCGGCGATATACTAGCGGAGGGCCGGGAGCAGTTCTTC.

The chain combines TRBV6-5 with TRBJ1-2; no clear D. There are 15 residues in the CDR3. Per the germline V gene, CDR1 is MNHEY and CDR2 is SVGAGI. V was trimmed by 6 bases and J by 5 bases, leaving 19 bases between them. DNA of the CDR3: TGTGCCAGCAGGGGGAATATGGGGTTAAAGTATGGCTACACCTTC. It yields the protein CASRGNMGLKYGYTF.

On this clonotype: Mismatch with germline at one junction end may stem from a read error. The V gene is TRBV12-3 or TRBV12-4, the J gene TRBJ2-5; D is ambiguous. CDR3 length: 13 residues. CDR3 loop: CASSLAGREAQYF. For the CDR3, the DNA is TGTGCCAGCAGTTTAGCAGGACGAGAGGCCCAGTACTTC.

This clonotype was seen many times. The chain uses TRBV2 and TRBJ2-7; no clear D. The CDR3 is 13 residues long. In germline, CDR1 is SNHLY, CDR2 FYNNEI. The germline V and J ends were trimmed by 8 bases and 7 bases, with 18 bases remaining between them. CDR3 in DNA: TGTGCCAGCCGGCGGCAGGCCTTGGGAGAGCAGTACTTC. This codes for CASRRQALGEQYF.